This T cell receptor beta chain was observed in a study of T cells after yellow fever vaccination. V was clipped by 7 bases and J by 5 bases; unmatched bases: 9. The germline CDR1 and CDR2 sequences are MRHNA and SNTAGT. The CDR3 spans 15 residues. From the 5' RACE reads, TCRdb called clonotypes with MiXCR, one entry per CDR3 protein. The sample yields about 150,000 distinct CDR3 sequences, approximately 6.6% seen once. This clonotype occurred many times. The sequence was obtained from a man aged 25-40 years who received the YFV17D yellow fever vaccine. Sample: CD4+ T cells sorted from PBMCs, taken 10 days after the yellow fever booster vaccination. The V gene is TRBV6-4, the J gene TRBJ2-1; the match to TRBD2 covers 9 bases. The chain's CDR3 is CASKEGSSGNNEQFF. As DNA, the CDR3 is TGTGCCAGCAAGGAAGGCTCTAGCGGGAACAATGAGCAGTTCTTC.